Reported below is one T cell receptor (beta chain). This clonotype was seen a single time. Its antigen remains unidentified. There are no base qualities to consult, and no much larger clone falls within one base. A lone read is weak support. The data stem from a study of CD8 T cells in Susac syndrome (dated 2019 in TCRdb). The study in broad terms: Repertoire sequencing was used to test whether CD8+ T cell activation and differentiation in Susac syndrome was antigen driven. The study compared CD8+ T cell repertoire clonality among over 9 healthy donors, some 14 Susac syndrome patients and 15 multiple sclerosis patients. The research as a whole found: The study acknowledged that relatively few individuals were included in the TCR sequencing and HLA analysis.

Peripheral blood CD8+ and CD4+ T cells from healthy donors, Susac syndrome patients and multiple sclerosis patients were profiled by high-throughput TCR beta sequencing. The multiple sclerosis controls were treatment-naive patients who had stable or active relapsing-remitting disease and met the revised McDonald criteria. Bulk CD8+ and CD4+ T cells were purified magnetically by negative isolation, whereas CD8+ TEMRA cells were enriched by FACS. Blood was collected in EDTA tubes and processed within 24 hours, with PBMCs isolated through density gradient centrifugation. PBMCs destined for TCR sequencing were cryopreserved in liquid nitrogen and later thawed in a 37 °C water bath. A purity of at least 90% was achieved for sorted or isolated CD4+, CD8+ and CD8+ TEMRA cells. Via the germline V gene, CDR1 is SGHTA and CDR2 FQGNSA. V is shortened by 3 bases, J by 9 bases, and the region joining them spans 14 bases. The CDR3 starts with the cysteine, ends with the phenylalanine, and has 13 residues. Here the CDR3 DNA is all that survives: 39 bases in frame from base 1.

RNA was extracted using the RNeasy kit, and roughly 0.5 to 1 microgram was reverse transcribed with random hexamers. The immunoSEQ multiplex PCR assay, covering 54 Vbeta and 13 Jbeta segments, was used to amplify TCR beta CDR3 regions. Bias from PCR amplification was corrected by using a synthetic template baseline for primer optimization and for computational correction. The authors processed their data as follows. Only productive sequences were kept, with reads annotated to V, D and J genes according to IMGT and analyzed in immunoSEQ Analyzer. Clonality was calculated as one minus the Shannon entropy normalized by log2 of the number of productive unique sequences. For each patient and control, public and private clones were evaluated within the 100 most prevalent clones. Susac-specific clones were defined as absent from healthy and MS cohorts, around 1,000 published viral clones and other ImmuneACCESS disease sequences. The raw public data were reprocessed by TCRdb itself: fastp quality trimming at Q25, MiXCR clonotype calling, in-frame beta chains only. Each CDR3 protein appears once, grouped with its most common genes and DNA. The authors' filters were not applied to this entry. The table for this sample lists some 400,000 distinct CDR3 sequences; approximately 85% of them were counted only once. The ten largest clones capture 0.09% to 0.15% of the sample.

Source material: CD8+ T cells from PBMCs. The TCR sequence derives from a human donor with multiple sclerosis. The chain uses TRBV7-2 and TRBJ1-1; the best D guess is TRBD1, with 5 bases matching. The CDR3 protein sequence reads: CASSFEGSGKAFF. At the DNA level, the sequence is TGTGCCAGCAGCTTCGAGGGGAGTGGGAAAGCTTTCTTT.